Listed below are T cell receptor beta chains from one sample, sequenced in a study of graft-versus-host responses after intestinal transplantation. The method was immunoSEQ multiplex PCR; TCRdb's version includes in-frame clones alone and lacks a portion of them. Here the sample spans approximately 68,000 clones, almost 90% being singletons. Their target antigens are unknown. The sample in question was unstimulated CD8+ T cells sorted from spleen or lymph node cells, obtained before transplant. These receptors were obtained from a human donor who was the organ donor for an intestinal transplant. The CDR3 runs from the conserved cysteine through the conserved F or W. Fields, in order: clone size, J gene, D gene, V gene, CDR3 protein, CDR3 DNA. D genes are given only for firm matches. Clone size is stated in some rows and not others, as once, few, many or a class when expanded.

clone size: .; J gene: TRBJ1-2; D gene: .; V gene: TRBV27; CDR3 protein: CASSLSGEGYGYTF; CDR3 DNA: TGTGCCAGCAGCCTGTCAGGGGAAGGCTATGGCTACACCTTC
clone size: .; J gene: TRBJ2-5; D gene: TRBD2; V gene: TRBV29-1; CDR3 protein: CSVEDLLAGTYQETQYF; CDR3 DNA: TGCAGCGTTGAAGATTTACTAGCGGGGACGTACCAAGAGACCCAGTACTTC
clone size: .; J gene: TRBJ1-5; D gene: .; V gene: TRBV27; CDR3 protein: CASSFYNQPQHF; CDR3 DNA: TGTGCCAGCAGTTTTTACAATCAGCCCCAGCATTTT
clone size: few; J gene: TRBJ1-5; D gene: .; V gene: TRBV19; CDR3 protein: CASSIPPRGNQPQHF; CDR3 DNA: TGTGCCAGTAGTATCCCCCCGCGGGGGAATCAGCCCCAGCATTTT
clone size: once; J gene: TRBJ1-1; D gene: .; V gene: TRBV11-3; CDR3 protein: CASSQGGGTEAFF; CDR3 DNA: TGTGCCAGCAGCCAGGGAGGGGGCACTGAAGCTTTCTTT
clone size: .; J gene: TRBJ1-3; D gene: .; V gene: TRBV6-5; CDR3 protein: CASLETIYSGEAIYF; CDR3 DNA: TGTGCCAGCCTAGAAACGATTTATTCAGGGGAAGCCATATATTTT
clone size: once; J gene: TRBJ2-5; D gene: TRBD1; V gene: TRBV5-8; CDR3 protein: CASSWGQGEETQYF; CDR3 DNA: TGTGCCAGCAGCTGGGGACAGGGAGAGGAGACCCAGTACTTC
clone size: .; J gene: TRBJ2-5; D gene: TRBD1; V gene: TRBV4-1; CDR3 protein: CASSHQKQGEDRETQYF; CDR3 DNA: TGCGCCAGCAGCCACCAGAAACAGGGGGAAGATCGGGAGACCCAGTACTTC
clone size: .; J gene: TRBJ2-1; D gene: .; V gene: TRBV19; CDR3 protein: CATGDRGSYNEQFF; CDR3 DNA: TGTGCCACAGGGGATAGGGGCTCCTACAATGAGCAGTTCTTC
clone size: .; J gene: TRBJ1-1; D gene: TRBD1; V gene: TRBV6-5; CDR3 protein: CASSSGTDTEAFF; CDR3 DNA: TGTGCCAGCAGTTCAGGGACAGACACTGAAGCTTTCTTT
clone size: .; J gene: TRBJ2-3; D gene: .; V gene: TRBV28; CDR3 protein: CASSLFGASTDTQYF; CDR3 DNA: TGTGCCAGCAGTTTATTTGGGGCGAGCACAGATACGCAGTATTTT
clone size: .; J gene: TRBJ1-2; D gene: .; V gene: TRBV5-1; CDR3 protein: CASSFTGRDGYTF; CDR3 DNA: TGCGCCAGCAGCTTTACAGGGAGGGATGGCTACACCTTC
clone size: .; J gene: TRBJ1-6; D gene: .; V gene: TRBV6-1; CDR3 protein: CASSEGGDNSPLHF; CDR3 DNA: TGTGCCAGCAGTGAAGGGGGCGATAATTCACCCCTCCACTTT
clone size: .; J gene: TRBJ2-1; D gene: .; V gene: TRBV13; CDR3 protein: CASSSLASRSYNEQFF; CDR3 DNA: TGTGCCAGCAGCTCCCTGGCTAGTCGCTCCTACAATGAGCAGTTCTTC
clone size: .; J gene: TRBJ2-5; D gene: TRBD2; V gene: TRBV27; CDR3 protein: CASSFTGTRGAGETQYF; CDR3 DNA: TGTGCCAGCAGTTTTACAGGAACGCGGGGGGCGGGAGAGACCCAGTACTTC
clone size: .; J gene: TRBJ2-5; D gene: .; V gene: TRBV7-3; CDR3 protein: CASSLSGLETQYF; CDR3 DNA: TGTGCCAGCAGCTTAAGTGGGCTTGAGACCCAGTACTTC
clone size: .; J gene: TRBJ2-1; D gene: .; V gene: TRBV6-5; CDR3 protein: CASSYGGLAGELEFF; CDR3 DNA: TGTGCCAGCAGTTACGGTGGCCTAGCTGGGGAGCTAGAGTTCTTC
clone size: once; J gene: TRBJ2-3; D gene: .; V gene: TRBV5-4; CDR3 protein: CASASTGDTQYF; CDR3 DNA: TGTGCCAGCGCCAGCACAGGGGATACGCAGTATTTT
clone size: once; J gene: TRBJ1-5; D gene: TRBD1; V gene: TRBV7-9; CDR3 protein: CASSPGQVRQPQHF; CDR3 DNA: TGTGCCAGCAGCCCCGGACAGGTTCGTCAGCCCCAGCATTTT
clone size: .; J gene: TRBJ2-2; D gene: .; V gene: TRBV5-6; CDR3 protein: CASSPGVSTWELFF; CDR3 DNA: TGTGCCAGCAGCCCGGGGGTGTCCACCTGGGAGCTGTTTTTT
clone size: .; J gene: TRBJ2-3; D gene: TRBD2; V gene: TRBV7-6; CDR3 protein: CASSPQSSGGALSDTQYF; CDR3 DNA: TGTGCCAGCAGCCCCCAGTCTAGCGGGGGGGCCCTCTCAGATACGCAGTATTTT
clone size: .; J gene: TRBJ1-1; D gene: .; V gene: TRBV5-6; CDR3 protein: CASTPSRGFPEAFF; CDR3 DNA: TGTGCCAGCACCCCCTCGCGGGGGTTCCCTGAAGCTTTCTTT
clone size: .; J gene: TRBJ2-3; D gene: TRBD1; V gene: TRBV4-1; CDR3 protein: CASSPGTVRFGQYF; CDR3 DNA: TGCGCCAGCAGCCCAGGGACAGTGCGTTTTGGGCAGTATTTT
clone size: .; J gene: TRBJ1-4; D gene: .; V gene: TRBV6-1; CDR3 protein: CASSDGGEKLFF; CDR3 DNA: TGTGCCAGCAGTGACGGGGGTGAAAAACTGTTTTTT
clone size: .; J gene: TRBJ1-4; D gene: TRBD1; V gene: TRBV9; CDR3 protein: CASSLEHRGNEKLFF; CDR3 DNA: TGTGCCAGCAGCCTTGAACACAGGGGGAATGAAAAACTGTTTTTT
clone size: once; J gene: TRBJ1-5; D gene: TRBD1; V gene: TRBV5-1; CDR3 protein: CASSTTGVNQPQHF; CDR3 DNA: TGCGCCAGCAGCACGACAGGGGTGAATCAGCCCCAGCATTTT
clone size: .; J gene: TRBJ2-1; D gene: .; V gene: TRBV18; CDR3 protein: CASSPGRQPGVYNEQFF; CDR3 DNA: TGTGCCAGCTCACCGGGTCGACAGCCGGGGGTATACAATGAGCAGTTCTTC
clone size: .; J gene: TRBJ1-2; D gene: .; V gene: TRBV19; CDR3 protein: CASSLSGTYGYTF; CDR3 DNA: TGTGCCAGTAGCCTATCCGGGACATATGGCTACACCTTC
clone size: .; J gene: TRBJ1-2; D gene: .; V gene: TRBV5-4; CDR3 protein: CASSSEADYGYTF; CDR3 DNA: TGTGCCAGCAGCTCGGAGGCGGACTATGGCTACACCTTC
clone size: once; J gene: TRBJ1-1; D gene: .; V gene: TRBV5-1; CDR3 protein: CASSLILGAEAFF; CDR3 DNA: TGCGCCAGCAGCTTGATATTGGGCGCTGAAGCTTTCTTT
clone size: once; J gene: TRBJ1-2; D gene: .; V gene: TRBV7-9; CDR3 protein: CASSPAQENDGYTF; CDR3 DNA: TGTGCCAGCAGCCCCGCCCAGGAAAATGATGGCTACACCTTC
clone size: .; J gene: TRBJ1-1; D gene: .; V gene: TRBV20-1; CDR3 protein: CSARHRRAFF; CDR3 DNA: TGCAGTGCTCGACATCGCAGGGCTTTCTTT
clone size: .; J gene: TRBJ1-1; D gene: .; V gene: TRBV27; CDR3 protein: CASSIFRGSEAFF; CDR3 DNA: TGTGCCAGCAGTATTTTCAGGGGCTCTGAAGCTTTCTTT
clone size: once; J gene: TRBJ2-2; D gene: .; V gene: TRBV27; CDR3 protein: CASSLSILTGELFF; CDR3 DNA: TGTGCCAGCAGTCTCTCCATACTGACCGGGGAGCTGTTTTTT
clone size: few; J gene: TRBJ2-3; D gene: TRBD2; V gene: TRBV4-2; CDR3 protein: CASSQDGTSGADTQYF; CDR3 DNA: TGTGCCAGCAGCCAAGATGGGACTAGCGGGGCAGATACGCAGTATTTT
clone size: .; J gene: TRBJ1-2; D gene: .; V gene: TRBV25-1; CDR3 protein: CASSADGYGYTF; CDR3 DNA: TGTGCCAGCAGTGCCGACGGGTACGGCTACACCTTC
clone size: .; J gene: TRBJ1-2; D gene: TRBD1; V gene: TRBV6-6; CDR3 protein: CASSPDRGSGYTF; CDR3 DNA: TGTGCCAGCAGTCCGGACAGGGGTTCAGGCTACACCTTC